The source of this TCR beta chain is a study of cytomegalovirus exposure and HLA in healthy donors. Broader study findings: Investigators reported about 160 TCR beta chains as tied to cytomegalovirus. Reportedly, TCR beta sequences accurately predicted HLA-A and HLA-B alleles in most subjects.

Primers for the PCR totalled 60 Vbeta and 13 Jbeta. Method: immunoSEQ multiplex PCR; TCRdb's copy keeps in-frame clones and lacks some. The sample shows 75,000 to 100,000 clones, around 71% of them seen only once. A note on this clone: The antigen is undetermined.

The V segment lost 6 bases and the J segment 7 bases; nucleotides outside the gene matches: 13. Germline-derived CDR1 and CDR2 are SNHLY and FYNNEI. The CDR3 length is 16 residues. The sample consisted of PBMCs. The V gene is TRBV2, the J gene TRBJ2-1; 9 bases are shared with TRBD1. The source is a man in his 60s in good health and CMV-seronegative. In nucleotides, the CDR3 is TGTGCCAGCAGGGAACAGGGGGCGGTTTCCAAGAATGAGCAGTTCTTC. Its protein product is CASREQGAVSKNEQFF.